A selection of T cell receptor beta chains follows, all from one sample in a study of vaccination effects on CD4 cells after COVID-19. For these receptors, no antigen is known. The table came from immunoSEQ multiplex PCR; TCRdb's copy has only in-frame clones and leaves some out. The sample gives about 79,000 clones, 60% to 80% of which show up once; under 2% is in the top ten. Specimen: CD4+ T cells from PBMCs cultured with HCoV-229E spike peptides, collected before COVID-19 vaccination. The receptors were sampled from a human donor who received a COVID-19 vaccine. Each CDR3 is given with its conserved first and last residue. D genes are given only for firm matches. Only part of the rows carry a size: once, few, many, or a class if the clone is expanded.

j_gene: TRBJ2-3; v_gene: TRBV3-1/TRBV3-2; abundance: .; d_gene: TRBD1; CDR3nt: TGTGCCAGCAGCCAAACGGACAGGGGGCTCGCAGATACGCAGTATTTT; CDR3aa: CASSQTDRGLADTQYF
j_gene: TRBJ2-5; v_gene: TRBV24-1; abundance: once; d_gene: TRBD1; CDR3nt: TGTGCCACCAGTGATGTCGCAGGGGGCTCGAAGGGGGAGACCCAGTACTTC; CDR3aa: CATSDVAGGSKGETQYF
j_gene: TRBJ1-2; v_gene: TRBV19; abundance: .; d_gene: .; CDR3nt: TGTGCCAGTAGTATAATCGATCGGGATGTGGGCTACACCTTC; CDR3aa: CASSIIDRDVGYTF
j_gene: TRBJ1-2; v_gene: TRBV28; abundance: .; d_gene: .; CDR3nt: TGTGCCAGCAGCTACCCCACTCGCGGCTACACCTTC; CDR3aa: CASSYPTRGYTF
j_gene: TRBJ2-5; v_gene: TRBV6-2/TRBV6-3; abundance: .; d_gene: .; CDR3nt: TGTGCCAGCAGTTACCCCAGGGACCTAGAGACCCAGTACTTC; CDR3aa: CASSYPRDLETQYF
j_gene: TRBJ1-2; v_gene: TRBV7-3; abundance: few; d_gene: .; CDR3nt: TGTGCCAGCAGCTTAGACGGACGAAACTATGGCTACACCTTC; CDR3aa: CASSLDGRNYGYTF
j_gene: TRBJ1-4; v_gene: TRBV6-5; abundance: .; d_gene: .; CDR3nt: TGTGCCAGCAGTTACGGGGGGAGGAATAATGAAAAACTGTTTTTT; CDR3aa: CASSYGGRNNEKLFF
j_gene: TRBJ2-5; v_gene: TRBV6-5; abundance: .; d_gene: .; CDR3nt: TGTGCCAGCAGGATGGCTGGGTGGGTTAAGACCCAGTACTTC; CDR3aa: CASRMAGWVKTQYF
j_gene: TRBJ2-1; v_gene: TRBV18; abundance: few; d_gene: .; CDR3nt: TGTGCCAGCTCAGACTCAGGTTACTCCTACAATGAGCAGTTCTTC; CDR3aa: CASSDSGYSYNEQFF
j_gene: TRBJ1-1; v_gene: TRBV5-1; abundance: .; d_gene: .; CDR3nt: TGCGCCAGCAGCTTGGCCGGTAAGGGGGGTCGGACTGAAGCTTTCTTT; CDR3aa: CASSLAGKGGRTEAFF
j_gene: TRBJ1-4; v_gene: TRBV5-1; abundance: .; d_gene: TRBD1; CDR3nt: TGCGCCAGCAGTAGGACAGGGTGGGACGAAAAACTGTTTTTT; CDR3aa: CASSRTGWDEKLFF
j_gene: TRBJ2-1; v_gene: TRBV11-1; abundance: .; d_gene: .; CDR3nt: TGTGCCAGCAGCCCTACGCAGGGCCCAAAGTTCTTC; CDR3aa: CASSPTQGPKFF
j_gene: TRBJ1-6; v_gene: TRBV7-9; abundance: .; d_gene: .; CDR3nt: TGTGCCAGCAACCCAACGCCCCGGACCCTCCACTTT; CDR3aa: CASNPTPRTLHF
j_gene: TRBJ1-1; v_gene: TRBV5-1; abundance: .; d_gene: .; CDR3nt: TGCGCCAGCAGCATTCCCGAGAGGCACACTGAAGCTTTCTTT; CDR3aa: CASSIPERHTEAFF
j_gene: TRBJ1-1; v_gene: TRBV6-5; abundance: .; d_gene: TRBD1; CDR3nt: TGTGCCAGCAGTTCTCCGACAGGGGGGAACACTGAAGCTTTCTTT; CDR3aa: CASSSPTGGNTEAFF
j_gene: TRBJ2-1; v_gene: TRBV28; abundance: once; d_gene: .; CDR3nt: TGTGCCAGCAGGCAGGGAGGTTCCTACAATGAGCAGTTCTTC; CDR3aa: CASRQGGSYNEQFF
j_gene: TRBJ2-5; v_gene: TRBV29-1; abundance: .; d_gene: .; CDR3nt: TGCAGCGTTCCTAAAGGGGAGACCCAGTACTTC; CDR3aa: CSVPKGETQYF
j_gene: TRBJ2-2; v_gene: TRBV5-1; abundance: .; d_gene: TRBD1; CDR3nt: TGCGCCAGCAGCTCGACCGGGACAGGGAACACCGGGGAGCTGTTTTTT; CDR3aa: CASSSTGTGNTGELFF
j_gene: TRBJ1-5; v_gene: TRBV7-2; abundance: .; d_gene: TRBD1; CDR3nt: TGTGCCAGCAGCCAGGACAGGAATCAGCCCCAGCATTTT; CDR3aa: CASSQDRNQPQHF
j_gene: TRBJ2-3; v_gene: TRBV20-1; abundance: .; d_gene: TRBD2; CDR3nt: TGCAGTGCTAGTAGGACTAGCGGGGGTTCAGATACGCAGTATTTT; CDR3aa: CSASRTSGGSDTQYF
j_gene: TRBJ1-1; v_gene: TRBV19; abundance: .; d_gene: .; CDR3nt: TGTGCCAGCGACCTAGGAGGTGCGGGGGGAAGAGCTTTCTTT; CDR3aa: CASDLGGAGGRAFF
j_gene: TRBJ2-1; v_gene: TRBV4-1; abundance: .; d_gene: TRBD2; CDR3nt: TGCGCCAGCAGCCAAGTGCTAGCGGGGGGGCCTATATCCTACAATGAGCAGTTCTTC; CDR3aa: CASSQVLAGGPISYNEQFF
j_gene: TRBJ1-6; v_gene: TRBV18; abundance: .; d_gene: .; CDR3nt: TGTGCCAGCTCACCAGGGGGGAGCTCCTATAATTCACCCCTCCACTTT; CDR3aa: CASSPGGSSYNSPLHF
j_gene: TRBJ2-3; v_gene: TRBV24-1; abundance: .; d_gene: .; CDR3nt: TGTGCCACCAGCCGCGGGGGCTCCACAGATACGCAGTATTTT; CDR3aa: CATSRGGSTDTQYF
j_gene: TRBJ1-2; v_gene: TRBV21-1; abundance: .; d_gene: .; CDR3nt: TGTGCCAGCAGCAATGATTTTGGCGAAAGGTACGGCTACACCTTC; CDR3aa: CASSNDFGERYGYTF
j_gene: TRBJ1-4; v_gene: TRBV5-1; abundance: .; d_gene: .; CDR3nt: TGCGCCAGCAGCTTAAGTGCAACTAATGAAAAACTGTTTTTT; CDR3aa: CASSLSATNEKLFF
j_gene: TRBJ2-2; v_gene: TRBV7-8; abundance: .; d_gene: .; CDR3nt: TGTGCCAGCAGCTTATCGGGGGCCCGTGGAGGGGAGCTGTTTTTT; CDR3aa: CASSLSGARGGELFF